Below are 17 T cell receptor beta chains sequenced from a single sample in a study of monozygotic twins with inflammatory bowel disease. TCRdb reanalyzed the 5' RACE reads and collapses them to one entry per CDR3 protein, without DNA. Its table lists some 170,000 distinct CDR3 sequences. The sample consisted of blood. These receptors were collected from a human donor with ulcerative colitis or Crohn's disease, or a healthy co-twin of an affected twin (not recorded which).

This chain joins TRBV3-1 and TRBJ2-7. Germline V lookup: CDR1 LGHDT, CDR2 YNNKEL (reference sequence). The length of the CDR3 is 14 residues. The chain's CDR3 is CASSHNVQNNEQYF.

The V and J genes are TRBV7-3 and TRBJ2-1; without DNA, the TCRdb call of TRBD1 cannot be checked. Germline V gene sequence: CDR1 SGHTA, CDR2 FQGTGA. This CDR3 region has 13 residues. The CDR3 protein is CASSLVRDNEQFF. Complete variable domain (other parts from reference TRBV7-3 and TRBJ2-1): GAGVSQTPSNKVTEKGKYVELRCDPISGHTALYWYRQSLGQGPEFLIYFQGTGAADDSGLPNDRFFAVRPEGSVSTLKIQRTERGDSAVYLCASSLVRDNEQFFGPGTRLTVL.

CDR3 amino acids: CATTGQNTGELFF. The chain recombines TRBV7-9 with TRBJ2-2; TCRdb reports TRBD1, a call that lacks DNA to check it against. This CDR3 is built from 13 residues. Germline values: CDR1 SEHNR, CDR2 FQNEAQ (reference sequence).

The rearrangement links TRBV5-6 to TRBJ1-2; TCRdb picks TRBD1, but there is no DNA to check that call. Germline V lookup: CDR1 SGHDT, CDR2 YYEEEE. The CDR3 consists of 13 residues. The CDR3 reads CASSQDRGPGYTF.

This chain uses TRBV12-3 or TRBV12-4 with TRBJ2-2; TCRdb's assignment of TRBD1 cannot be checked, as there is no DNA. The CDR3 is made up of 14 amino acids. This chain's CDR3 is CASSFGGVTGELFF.

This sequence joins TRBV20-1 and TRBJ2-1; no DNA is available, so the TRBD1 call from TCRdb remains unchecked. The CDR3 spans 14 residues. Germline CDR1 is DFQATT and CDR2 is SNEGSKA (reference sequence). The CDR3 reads CSAGGGPPYNEQFF.

The chain's CDR3 is CASRRGDSSGANVLTF. The chain couples TRBV27 to TRBJ2-6; TCRdb outputs TRBD1, but without DNA this stays unchecked. The germline CDR1 and CDR2 sequences are MNHEY and SMNVEV (reference sequence). The CDR3 totals 16 residues.

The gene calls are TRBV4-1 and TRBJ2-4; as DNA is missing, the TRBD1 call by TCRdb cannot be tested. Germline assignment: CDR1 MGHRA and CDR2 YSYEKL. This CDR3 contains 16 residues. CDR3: CASSHTQGAGINIQYF.

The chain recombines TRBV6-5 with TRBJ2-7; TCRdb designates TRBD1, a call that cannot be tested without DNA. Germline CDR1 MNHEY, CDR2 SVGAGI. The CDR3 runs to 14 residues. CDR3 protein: CASSYSRQGHEQYF.

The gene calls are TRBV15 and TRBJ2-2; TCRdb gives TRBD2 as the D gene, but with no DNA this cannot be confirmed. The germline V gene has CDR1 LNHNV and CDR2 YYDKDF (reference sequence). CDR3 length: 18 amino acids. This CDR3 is CATSTHWASGSGTGELFF.

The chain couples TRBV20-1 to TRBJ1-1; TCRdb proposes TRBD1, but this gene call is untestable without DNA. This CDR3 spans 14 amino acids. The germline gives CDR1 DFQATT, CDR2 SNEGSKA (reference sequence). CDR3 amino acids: CSARPRGGNTEAFF.

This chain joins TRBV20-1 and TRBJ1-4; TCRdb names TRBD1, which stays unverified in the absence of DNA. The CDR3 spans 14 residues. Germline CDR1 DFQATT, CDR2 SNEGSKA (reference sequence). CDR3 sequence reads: CSASPAGANEKLFF.

The CDR3 loop is CASSWGLAGPDEQYF. The chain joins TRBV7-8 to TRBJ2-7; with no DNA, the TCRdb D assignment of TRBD2 cannot be verified. From germline, CDR1 is SGHVS and CDR2 FQNEAQ. The CDR3 covers 15 residues.

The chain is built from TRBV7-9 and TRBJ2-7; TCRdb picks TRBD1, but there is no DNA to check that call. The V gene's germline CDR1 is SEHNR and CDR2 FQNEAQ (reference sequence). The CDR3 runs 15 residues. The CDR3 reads CASSRDRDWSYEQYF.

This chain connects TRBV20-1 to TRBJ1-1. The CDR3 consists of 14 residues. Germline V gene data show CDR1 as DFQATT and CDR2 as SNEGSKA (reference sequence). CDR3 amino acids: CSARLATGFGEAFF.

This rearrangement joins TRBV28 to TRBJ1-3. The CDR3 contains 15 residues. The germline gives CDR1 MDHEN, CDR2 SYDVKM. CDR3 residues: CASSSTPSSGNTIYF. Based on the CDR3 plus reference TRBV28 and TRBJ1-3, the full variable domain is DVKVTQSSRYLVKRTGEKVFLECVQDMDHENMFWYRQDPGLGLRLIYFSYDVKMKEKGDIPEGYSVSREKKERFSLILESASTNQTSMYLCASSSTPSSGNTIYFGEGSWLTVV.

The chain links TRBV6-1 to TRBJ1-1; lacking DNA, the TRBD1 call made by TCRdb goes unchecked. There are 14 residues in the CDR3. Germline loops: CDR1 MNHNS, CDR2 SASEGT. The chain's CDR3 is CASSTNREHTEAFF.